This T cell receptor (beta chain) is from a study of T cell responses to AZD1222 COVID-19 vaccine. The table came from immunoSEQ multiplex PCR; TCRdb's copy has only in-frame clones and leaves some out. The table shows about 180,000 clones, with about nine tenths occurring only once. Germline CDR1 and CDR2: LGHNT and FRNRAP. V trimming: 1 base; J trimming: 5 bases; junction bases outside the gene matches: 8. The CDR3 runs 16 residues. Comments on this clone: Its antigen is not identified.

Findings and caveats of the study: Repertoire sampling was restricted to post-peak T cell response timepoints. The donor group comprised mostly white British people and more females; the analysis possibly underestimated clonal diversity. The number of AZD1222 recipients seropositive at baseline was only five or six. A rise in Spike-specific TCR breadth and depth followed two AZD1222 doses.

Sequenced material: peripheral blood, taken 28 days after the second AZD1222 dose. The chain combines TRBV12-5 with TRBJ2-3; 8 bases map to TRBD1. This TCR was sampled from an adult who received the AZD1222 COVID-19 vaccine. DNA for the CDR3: TGTGCTAGTGGTTTGGGACAGGGGAATAATCGAGATACGCAGTATTTT. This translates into CASGLGQGNNRDTQYF. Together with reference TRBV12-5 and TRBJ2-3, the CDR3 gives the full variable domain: DARVTQTPRHKVTEMGQEVTMRCQPILGHNTVFWYRQTMMQGLELLAYFRNRAPLDDSGMPKDRFSAEMPDATLATLKIQPSEPRDSAVYFCASGLGQGNNRDTQYFGPGTRLTVL.